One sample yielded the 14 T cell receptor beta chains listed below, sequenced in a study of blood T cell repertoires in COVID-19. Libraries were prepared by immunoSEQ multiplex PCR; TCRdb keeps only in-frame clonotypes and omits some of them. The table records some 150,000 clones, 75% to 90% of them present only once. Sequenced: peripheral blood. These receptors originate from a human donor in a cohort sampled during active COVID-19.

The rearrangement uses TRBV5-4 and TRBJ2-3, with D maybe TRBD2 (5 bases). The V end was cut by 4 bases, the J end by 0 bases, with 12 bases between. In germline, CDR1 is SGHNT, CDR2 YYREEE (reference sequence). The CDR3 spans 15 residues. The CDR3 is CASSPWELSTDTQYF. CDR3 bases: TGTGCCAGCAGCCCATGGGAGTTGAGCACAGATACGCAGTATTTT. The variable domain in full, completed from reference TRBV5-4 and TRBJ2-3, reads ETGVTQSPTHLIKTRGQQVTLRCSSQSGHNTVSWYQQALGQGPQFIFQYYREEENGRGNFPPRFSGLQFPNYSSELNVNALELDDSALYLCASSPWELSTDTQYFGPGTRLTVL.

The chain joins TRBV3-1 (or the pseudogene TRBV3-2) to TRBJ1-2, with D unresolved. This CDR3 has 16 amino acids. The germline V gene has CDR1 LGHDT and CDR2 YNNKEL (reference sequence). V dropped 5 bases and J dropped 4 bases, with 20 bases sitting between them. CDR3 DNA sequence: TGTGCCAGCAGCGCCCGGACGATGCAGGAGGGCTATGGCTACACCTTC. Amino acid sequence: CASSARTMQEGYGYTF.

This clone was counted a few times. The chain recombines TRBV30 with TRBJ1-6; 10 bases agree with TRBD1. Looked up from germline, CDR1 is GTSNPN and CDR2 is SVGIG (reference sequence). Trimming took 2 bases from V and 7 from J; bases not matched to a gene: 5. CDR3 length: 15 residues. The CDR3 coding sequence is TGTGCCTGGAGTACCCGGGACAGGGGAAATTCACCCCTCCACTTT. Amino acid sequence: CAWSTRDRGNSPLHF.

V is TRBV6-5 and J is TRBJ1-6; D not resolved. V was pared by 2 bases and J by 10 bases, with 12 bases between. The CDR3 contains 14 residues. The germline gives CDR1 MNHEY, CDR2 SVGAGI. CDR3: CASSYREYHSPLHF. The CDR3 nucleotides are TGTGCCAGCAGTTACCGCGAGTACCACTCACCCCTCCACTTT.

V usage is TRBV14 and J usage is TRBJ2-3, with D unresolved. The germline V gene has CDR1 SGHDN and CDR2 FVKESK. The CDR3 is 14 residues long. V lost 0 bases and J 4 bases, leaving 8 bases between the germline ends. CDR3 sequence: CASSQERSPDTQYF. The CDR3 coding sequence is TGTGCCAGCAGCCAAGAGAGAAGTCCAGATACGCAGTATTTT. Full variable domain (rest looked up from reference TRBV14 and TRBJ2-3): EAGVTQFPSHSVIEKGQTVTLRCDPISGHDNLYWYRRVMGKEIKFLLHFVKESKQDESGMPNNRFLAERTGGTYSTLKVQPAELEDSGVYFCASSQERSPDTQYFGPGTRLTVL.

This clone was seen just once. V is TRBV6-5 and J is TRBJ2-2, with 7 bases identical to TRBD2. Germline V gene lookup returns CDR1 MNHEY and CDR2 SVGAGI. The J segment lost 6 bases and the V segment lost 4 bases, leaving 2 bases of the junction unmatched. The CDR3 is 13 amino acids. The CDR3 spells CASSLGGAGELFF. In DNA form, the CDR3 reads TGTGCCAGCAGTTTGGGGGGGGCCGGGGAGCTGTTTTTT.

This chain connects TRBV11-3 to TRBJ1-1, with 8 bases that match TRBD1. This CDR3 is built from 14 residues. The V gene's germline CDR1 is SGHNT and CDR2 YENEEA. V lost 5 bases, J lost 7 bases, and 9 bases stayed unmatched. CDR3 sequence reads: CASSLRTGFDEAFF. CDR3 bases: TGTGCCAGCAGCCTACGGACAGGGTTCGATGAAGCTTTCTTT.

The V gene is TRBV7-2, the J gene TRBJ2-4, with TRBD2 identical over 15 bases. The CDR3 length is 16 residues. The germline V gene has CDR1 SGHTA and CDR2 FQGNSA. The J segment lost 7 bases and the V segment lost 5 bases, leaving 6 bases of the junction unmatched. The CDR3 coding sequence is TGTGCCAGCAGCCTCGGACTAGCGGGGGGGCTGAACATTCAGTACTTC. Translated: CASSLGLAGGLNIQYF.

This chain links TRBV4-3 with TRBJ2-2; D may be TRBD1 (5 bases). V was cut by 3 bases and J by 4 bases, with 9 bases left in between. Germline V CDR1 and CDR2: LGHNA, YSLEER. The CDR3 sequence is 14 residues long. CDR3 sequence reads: CASSQQGSTGELFF. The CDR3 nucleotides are TGCGCCAGCAGCCAGCAGGGTTCCACCGGGGAGCTGTTTTTT.

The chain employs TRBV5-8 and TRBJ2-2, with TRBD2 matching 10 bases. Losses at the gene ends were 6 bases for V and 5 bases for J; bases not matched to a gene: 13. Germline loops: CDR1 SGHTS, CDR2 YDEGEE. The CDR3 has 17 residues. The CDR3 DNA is TGTGCCAGCACCAAACGTTTAGCGGGAGGTCTGACCGGGGAGCTGTTTTTT. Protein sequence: CASTKRLAGGLTGELFF. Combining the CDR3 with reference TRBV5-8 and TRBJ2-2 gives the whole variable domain EAGVTQSPTHLIKTRGQQATLRCSPISGHTSVYWYQQALGLGLQFLLWYDEGEERNRGNFPPRFSGRQFPNYSSELNVNALELEDSALYLCASTKRLAGGLTGELFFGEGSRLTVL.

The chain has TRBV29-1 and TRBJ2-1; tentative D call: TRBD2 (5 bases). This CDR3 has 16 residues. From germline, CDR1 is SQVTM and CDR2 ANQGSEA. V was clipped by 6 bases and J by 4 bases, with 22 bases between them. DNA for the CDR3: TGCAGCGTCAATATCCTAGCCCCAACCCCTTACAATGAGCAGTTCTTC. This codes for CSVNILAPTPYNEQFF.

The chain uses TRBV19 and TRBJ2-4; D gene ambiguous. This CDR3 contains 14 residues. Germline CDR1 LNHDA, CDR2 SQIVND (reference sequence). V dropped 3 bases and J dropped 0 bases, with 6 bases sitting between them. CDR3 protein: CASSMILAKNIQYF. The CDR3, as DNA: TGTGCCAGTAGTATGATACTAGCCAAAAACATTCAGTACTTC.

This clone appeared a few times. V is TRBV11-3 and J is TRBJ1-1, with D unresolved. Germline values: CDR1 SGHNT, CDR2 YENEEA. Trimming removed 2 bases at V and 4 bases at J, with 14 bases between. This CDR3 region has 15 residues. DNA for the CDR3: TGTGCCAGCAGCTTATACACCGGGTTTCTCACTGAAGCTTTCTTT. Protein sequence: CASSLYTGFLTEAFF.

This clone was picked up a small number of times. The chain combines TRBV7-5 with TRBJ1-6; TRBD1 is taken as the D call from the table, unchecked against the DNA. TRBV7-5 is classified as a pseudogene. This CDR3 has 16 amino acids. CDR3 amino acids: CARSSRTGEWNSPLHF. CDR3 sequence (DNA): TGTGCCAGAAGCTCCAGGACAGGGGAATGGAATTCACCCCTCCACTTT.